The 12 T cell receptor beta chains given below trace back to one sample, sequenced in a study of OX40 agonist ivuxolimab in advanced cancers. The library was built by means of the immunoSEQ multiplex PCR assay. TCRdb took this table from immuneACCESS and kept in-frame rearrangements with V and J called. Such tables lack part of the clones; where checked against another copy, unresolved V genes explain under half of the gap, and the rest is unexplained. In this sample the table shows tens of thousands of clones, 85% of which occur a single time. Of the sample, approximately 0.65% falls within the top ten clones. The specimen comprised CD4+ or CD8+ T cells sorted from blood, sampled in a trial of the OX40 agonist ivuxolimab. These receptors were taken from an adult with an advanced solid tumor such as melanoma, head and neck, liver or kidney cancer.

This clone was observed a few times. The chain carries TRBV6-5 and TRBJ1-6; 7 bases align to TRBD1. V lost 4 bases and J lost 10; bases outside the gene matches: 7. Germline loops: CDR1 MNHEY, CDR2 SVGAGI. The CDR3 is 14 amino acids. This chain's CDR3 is CASSWTGAGSPLHF. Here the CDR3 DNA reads TGTGCCAGCAGTTGGACAGGCGCGGGGTCACCCCTCCACTTT.

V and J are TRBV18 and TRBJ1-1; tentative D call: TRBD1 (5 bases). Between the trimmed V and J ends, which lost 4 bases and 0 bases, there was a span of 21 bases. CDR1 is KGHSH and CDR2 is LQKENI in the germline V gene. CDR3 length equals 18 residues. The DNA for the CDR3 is TGTGCCAGCTCACTAGATGTGGGGGTTGGGAGGATGAACACTGAAGCTTTCTTT. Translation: CASSLDVGVGRMNTEAFF.

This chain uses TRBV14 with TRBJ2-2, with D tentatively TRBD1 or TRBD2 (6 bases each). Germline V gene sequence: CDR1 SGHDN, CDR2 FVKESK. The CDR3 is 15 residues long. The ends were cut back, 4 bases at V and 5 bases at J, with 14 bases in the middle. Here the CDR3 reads CASSRTGASTGELFF. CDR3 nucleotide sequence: TGTGCCAGCAGCCGTACGGGGGCCTCGACCGGGGAGCTGTTTTTT.

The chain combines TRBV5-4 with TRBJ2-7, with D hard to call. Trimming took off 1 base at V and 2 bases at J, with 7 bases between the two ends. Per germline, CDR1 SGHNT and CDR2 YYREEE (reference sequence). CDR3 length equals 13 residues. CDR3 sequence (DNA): TGTGCCAGCAGCTTGTGGGCCACCTACGAGCAGTACTTC. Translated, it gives CASSLWATYEQYF.

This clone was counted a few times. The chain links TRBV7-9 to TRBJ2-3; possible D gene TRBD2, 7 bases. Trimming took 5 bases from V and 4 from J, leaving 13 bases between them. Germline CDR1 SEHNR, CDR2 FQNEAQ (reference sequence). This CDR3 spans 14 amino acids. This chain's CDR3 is CASSTRGASDTQYF. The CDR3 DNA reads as TGTGCCAGCAGCACCCGGGGGGCCTCAGATACGCAGTATTTT.

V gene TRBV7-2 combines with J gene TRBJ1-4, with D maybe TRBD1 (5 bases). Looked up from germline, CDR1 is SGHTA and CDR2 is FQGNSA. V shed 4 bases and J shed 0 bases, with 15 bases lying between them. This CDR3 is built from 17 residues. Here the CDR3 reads CASSSRPLGATNEKLFF. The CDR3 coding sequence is TGTGCCAGCAGCTCGAGGCCCCTAGGGGCAACTAATGAAAAACTGTTTTTT.

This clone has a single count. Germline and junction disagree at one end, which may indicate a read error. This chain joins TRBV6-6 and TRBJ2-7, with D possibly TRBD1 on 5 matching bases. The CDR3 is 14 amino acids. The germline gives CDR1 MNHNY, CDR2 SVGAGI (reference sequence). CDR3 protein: CAGSYSEGAYEQYF. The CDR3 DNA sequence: TGTGCCGGCAGTTACAGTGAAGGGGCCTACGAGCAGTACTTC.

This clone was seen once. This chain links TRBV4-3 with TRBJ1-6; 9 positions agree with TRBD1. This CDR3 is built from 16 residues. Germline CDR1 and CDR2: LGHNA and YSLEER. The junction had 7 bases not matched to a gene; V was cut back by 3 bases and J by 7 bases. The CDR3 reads CASSHPRTGDNSPLHF. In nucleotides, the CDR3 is TGCGCCAGCAGCCATCCACGGACAGGGGACAATTCACCCCTCCACTTT.

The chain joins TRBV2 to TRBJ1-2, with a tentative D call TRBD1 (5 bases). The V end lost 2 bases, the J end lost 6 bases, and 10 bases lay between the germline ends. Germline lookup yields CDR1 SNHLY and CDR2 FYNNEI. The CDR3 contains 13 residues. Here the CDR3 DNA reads TGTGCCAGCAGTGAACAGGGTTCTGATGGCTACACCTTC. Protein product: CASSEQGSDGYTF.

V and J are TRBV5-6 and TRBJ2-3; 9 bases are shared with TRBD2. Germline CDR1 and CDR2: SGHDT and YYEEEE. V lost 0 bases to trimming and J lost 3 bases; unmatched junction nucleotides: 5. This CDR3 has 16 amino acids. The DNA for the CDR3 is TGTGCCAGCAGCTTGGTGCTAGCGGGAACAACAGATACGCAGTATTTT. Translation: CASSLVLAGTTDTQYF.

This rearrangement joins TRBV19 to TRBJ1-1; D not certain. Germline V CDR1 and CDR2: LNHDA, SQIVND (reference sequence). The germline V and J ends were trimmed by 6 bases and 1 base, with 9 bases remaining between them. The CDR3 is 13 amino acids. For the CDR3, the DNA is TGTGCCAGTAGGTCCCGAAAGAACACTGAAGCTTTCTTT. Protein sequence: CASRSRKNTEAFF.

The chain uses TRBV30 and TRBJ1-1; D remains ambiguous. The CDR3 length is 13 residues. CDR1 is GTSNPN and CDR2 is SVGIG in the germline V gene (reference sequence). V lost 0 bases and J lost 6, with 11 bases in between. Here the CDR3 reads CAWSVSAAAEAFF. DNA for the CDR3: TGTGCCTGGAGTGTATCGGCGGCCGCTGAAGCTTTCTTT.